The source of this T cell receptor beta chain is a study of glioma-infiltrating T cells. General study points: Non-neoplastic patients had below-expected tissue-blood divergence, while all gliomas exceeded expectation. CDR3 overlap between tissue and blood was very small.

Per the germline V gene, CDR1 is SGHTA and CDR2 is FQGNSA. V was trimmed by 2 bases and J by 5 bases, leaving 13 bases between them. The CDR3 has 14 residues. This clonotype was detected ten times or more. Antigen: not known. TCR alpha and beta CDR3 regions were amplified from RNA using iRepertoire nested multiplex PCR. For one-step reverse transcription and amplification, about 90-400 ng of tissue mRNA or PBMC total RNA was used. MiXCR, run by TCRdb on the multiplex PCR reads, gives a single entry per CDR3 protein. The sample records more than 95,000 distinct CDR3 sequences, roughly 24% being singletons.

This chain uses TRBV7-2 with TRBJ2-7; D ambiguous. Sequenced sample: glioma tissue, nonneoplastic brain tissue, or PBMCs (not recorded which). The TCR was taken from a human donor with low-grade glioma or glioblastoma, undergoing nonglioma brain surgery, or in good health (not recorded which). The chain's CDR3 is CASSLMWESHEQYF. In DNA, the CDR3 is TGTGCCAGCAGCTTAATGTGGGAATCCCACGAGCAGTACTTC.